The sequence of this TCR beta chain was determined in a study of lymphopenia after photon versus proton radiotherapy. Sequencing used immunoSEQ multiplex PCR; TCRdb keeps in-frame clones, though not all of them. The sample yields approximately 7,700 clones, roughly nine tenths seen once. About this clone itself: Its matching antigen is unknown.

The CDR3 is 17 amino acids. Unmatched junction bases numbered 14, after V lost 6 bases and J lost 1 base. Germline V lookup: CDR1 MNHEY, CDR2 SMNVEV (reference sequence). Overall study findings and caveats: Oligoclonal CD8+ Temra expansion after nadir drove photon patients' diversity drop. In patients who died, overall survival fell as post-nadir TCR diversity dropped more.

This specimen was peripheral blood, taken from a patient treated with photon-based radiotherapy. This clonotype was sampled from a woman in her sixties or seventies with pancreatic cancer. The chain has TRBV27 and TRBJ2-7; 8 bases align to TRBD2. CDR3 bases: TGTGCCAGCAGCCGATTATGGGTAGCGGGAAAGTCCTACGAGCAGTACTTC. As protein: CASSRLWVAGKSYEQYF.